The 20 T cell receptor beta chains listed next were all sequenced from one sample in a study of T-cell memory formation after mild COVID-19 listed by TCRdb under 2021. The method behind the library was 5' RACE. For sequencing, an Illumina NovaSeq 6000 was employed. TCRdb reprocessed the public reads (quality trimming at Q25 with fastp, clone calling with MiXCR) and kept in-frame beta chains. CDR3 protein duplicates are merged, each entry listing the most common genes and DNA. The table for this sample lists 140,000 or so distinct CDR3 sequences; about 5.7% of them were counted only once. The ten largest clones represent approximately 2.1% of the sample. The specimen sequenced was PBMCs or a T cell subset sorted from them (not recorded which). These receptors came from an adult woman who had mild COVID-19 (a few samples of this study predate the infection). The sample titles of this study are shuffled in the database, so cell type and time point are left out; the donor was told from shared clones.

This chain connects TRBV7-2 to TRBJ2-1, with 8 bases fitting TRBD2. Germline V gene lookup returns CDR1 SGHTA and CDR2 FQGNSA. With 5 bases clipped from V and 9 bases from J, the junction kept 15 bases outside the gene matches. The CDR3 is 16 amino acids. The CDR3 protein is CASSPRTSLEPGEQFF. CDR3 coding DNA: TGTGCCAGCAGCCCCCGGACTAGCTTGGAACCGGGTGAGCAGTTCTTC.

This clonotype was detected many times. The genes are TRBV7-2 and TRBJ2-1; 12 bases map to TRBD2. Germline loops: CDR1 SGHTA, CDR2 FQGNSA. V trimming: 5 bases; J trimming: 5 bases; junction bases outside the gene matches: 4. The length of the CDR3 is 15 residues. CDR3 sequence reads: CASSPGLAGNNEQFF. DNA of the CDR3: TGTGCCAGCAGCCCCGGACTAGCGGGGAACAATGAGCAGTTCTTC.

The sample holds many counts of this clonotype. The rearrangement uses TRBV5-1 and TRBJ2-7; 11 bases align to TRBD1. Germline V gene lookup returns CDR1 SGHRS and CDR2 YFSETQ. Trimming cost V 1 base and J 3 bases; bases outside gene matches: 6. The CDR3 has 16 amino acids. CDR3 sequence: CASSLWGTGGGYEQYF. The CDR3 coding sequence is TGCGCCAGCAGCTTGTGGGGGACAGGGGGAGGCTACGAGCAGTACTTC.

The chain links TRBV5-1 to TRBJ1-2; the match to TRBD1 covers 7 bases. Germline CDR1 reads SGHRS; CDR2 reads YFSETQ. With 4 bases clipped from V and 6 bases from J, the junction kept 9 bases outside the gene matches. This CDR3 has 14 amino acids. Here the CDR3 DNA reads TGCGCCAGCAGCCCAGGGGGGGGTTCGGATGGCTACACCTTC. Translated: CASSPGGGSDGYTF.

The V and J genes are TRBV24-1 and TRBJ2-2; D is perhaps TRBD1 (6 bases). The CDR3 extends over 13 amino acids. Germline lookup yields CDR1 KGHDR and CDR2 SFDVKD. V shed 8 bases and J shed 6 bases, with 12 bases lying between them. In DNA, the CDR3 is TGTGCCACCACGGCTCCAGGGGCCGGGGAGCTGTTTTTT. The encoded protein is CATTAPGAGELFF.

This clonotype was observed a handful of times. The chain couples TRBV29-1 to TRBJ1-1; 9 bases match TRBD1. Trimming cost V 6 bases and J 6 bases; bases outside gene matches: 8. The germline CDR1 and CDR2 sequences are SQVTM and ANQGSEA. The CDR3 loop spans 13 amino acids. For the CDR3, the DNA is TGCAGCGTCCGGGACAGGGTCAACCCTGAAGCTTTCTTT. This encodes CSVRDRVNPEAFF.

This clonotype was detected many times. The chain couples TRBV7-9 to TRBJ2-3; maybe TRBD1 (7 bases). The CDR3 consists of 17 residues. The ends were cut back, 5 bases at V and 0 bases at J, with 18 bases in the middle. Germline V CDR1 and CDR2: SEHNR, FQNEAQ (reference sequence). CDR3 residues: CASSPVPTGTSTDTQYF. CDR3 DNA: TGTGCCAGCAGCCCCGTTCCGACAGGGACTAGCACAGATACGCAGTATTTT.

This clonotype has a count of ten or more. The genes are TRBV12-3 or TRBV12-4 and TRBJ2-7; D is undetermined. Between the trimmed V and J ends, which lost 2 bases and 2 bases, there was a span of 4 bases. The CDR3 spans 12 residues. This CDR3 is CASSLRTYEQYF. CDR3 in DNA: TGTGCCAGCAGTTTACGCACCTACGAGCAGTACTTC.

This clonotype has just a few counts. The chain carries TRBV7-2 and TRBJ2-5, with TRBD2 matching 12 bases. V was pared by 1 base and J by 5 bases, with 8 bases of the junction left unmatched. The CDR3 is 17 residues long. CDR1 and CDR2 from the germline V gene are SGHTA and FQGNSA. The CDR3 loop is CASSLGRLAGGGETQYF. The CDR3 DNA is TGTGCCAGCAGCTTAGGCCGTCTAGCGGGAGGGGGGGAGACCCAGTACTTC.

The chain carries TRBV12-3 or TRBV12-4 and TRBJ2-1; D remains unclear. The CDR3 is made up of 18 amino acids. With 6 bases removed from V and 2 bases from J, the gap between germline ends came to 23 bases. In nucleotides, the CDR3 is TGTGCCAGCAGCCACCGACCCCTTAGGACGCTTGCCTACAATGAGCAGTTCTTC. This codes for CASSHRPLRTLAYNEQFF.

With regard to this clonotype: It is unclear where the CDR3 begins or ends on the DNA, so no DNA is shown, and the CDR3 is as TCRdb lists it. The CDR3: CASSISAATNEKLFF. The chain links TRBV19 to TRBJ1-4. Germline CDR1 is LNHDA and CDR2 is SQIVND (reference sequence). The CDR3 length equals 15 residues, ends included.

This clonotype was found many times. The chain has TRBV12-3 or TRBV12-4 and TRBJ1-2; the match to TRBD1 covers 10 bases. Losses at the gene ends were 5 bases for V and 6 bases for J; bases not matched to a gene: 6. The length of the CDR3 is 14 residues. The CDR3 DNA is TGTGCCAGCAGTCCCGGGACAGGGGCCGATGGCTACACCTTC. Protein product: CASSPGTGADGYTF.

This clonotype was seen ten or more times. The chain couples TRBV6-1 to TRBJ1-3; D is possibly TRBD1 (5 bases). The V gene lost 6 bases and the J gene lost 0 bases, with 9 bases spanning the gap. CDR3 length: 14 amino acids. Germline-derived CDR1 and CDR2 are MNHNS and SASEGT. As DNA, the CDR3 is TGTGCCAGCAGCGAGCAGGGCTCTGGAAACACCATATATTTT. The encoded protein is CASSEQGSGNTIYF.

This clonotype has a count of ten or more. The CDR3 DNA is TGTGCCAGCAGTGCCCGACAGGGCGGCACTGAAGCTTTCTTT. Residues: CASSARQGGTEAFF. The J gene is TRBJ1-1, the V gene TRBV6-5, with TRBD1 matching over 7 bases. Looked up from germline, CDR1 is MNHEY and CDR2 is SVGAGI. J gave up 4 bases and V 5 bases, and 7 bases lay outside the gene matches. The CDR3 covers 14 residues.

The chain combines TRBV6-2 or TRBV6-3 with TRBJ1-1, with 7 bases lining up with TRBD1. Trimming took 1 base from V and 1 from J; bases not matched to a gene: 9. The CDR3 is 17 amino acids. CDR1 is MNHEY, CDR2 SVGEGT, per germline. The CDR3 is CASSYLTGSPGNTEAFF. Written as DNA, the CDR3 is TGTGCCAGCAGTTACTTGACAGGGTCCCCGGGGAACACTGAAGCTTTCTTT.

J is TRBJ1-6 and V is TRBV12-3 or TRBV12-4; D remains unclear. The CDR3 consists of 15 residues. V was pared by 1 base and J by 6 bases, with 10 bases between. CDR3 nucleotide sequence: TGTGCCAGCAGTTTAGTGGTCGCACCTAATTCACCCCTCCACTTT. This encodes CASSLVVAPNSPLHF.

The rearrangement links TRBV6-2 or TRBV6-3 to TRBJ1-5; D is perhaps TRBD1 (6 bases). The CDR3 sequence is 20 residues long. The V gene lost 5 bases and the J gene lost 3 bases, with 29 bases spanning the gap. From germline, CDR1 is MNHEY and CDR2 SVGEGT. This CDR3 is CASSPISVRDRLGVNQPQHF. CDR3 DNA: TGTGCCAGCAGTCCGATATCCGTCAGAGACAGGCTGGGAGTCAATCAGCCCCAGCATTTT.

The V call is TRBV6-6, the J call TRBJ2-5; perhaps TRBD2 as D (5 bases). The germline V and J ends were trimmed by 5 bases and 5 bases, with 18 bases remaining between them. The CDR3 runs 15 residues. The germline gives CDR1 MNHNY, CDR2 SVGAGI (reference sequence). The CDR3 is CASSTPRTSGETQYF. The CDR3 nucleotides are TGTGCCAGCAGTACCCCCCGGACGTCGGGGGAGACCCAGTACTTC.

The table lists this clonotype with a few counts. The chain employs TRBV18 and TRBJ2-7; D is undetermined. V lost 4 bases to trimming and J lost 2 bases, with 6 bases between them. This CDR3 is built from 12 residues. Germline V gene sequence: CDR1 KGHSH, CDR2 LQKENI. The CDR3 here is CASSQVTYEQYF. CDR3 nucleotide sequence: TGTGCCAGCTCACAGGTAACCTACGAGCAGTACTTC.

This clonotype was observed many times. V usage is TRBV7-9 and J usage is TRBJ1-1; D not resolved. CDR3 length equals 15 residues. V was clipped by 5 bases and J by 3 bases, with 16 bases between them. Germline lookup yields CDR1 SEHNR and CDR2 FQNEAQ (reference sequence). The CDR3 region has the DNA TGTGCCAGCAGCCCCAGTGGCCCTGGGGACACTGAAGCTTTCTTT. Translation gives CASSPSGPGDTEAFF.